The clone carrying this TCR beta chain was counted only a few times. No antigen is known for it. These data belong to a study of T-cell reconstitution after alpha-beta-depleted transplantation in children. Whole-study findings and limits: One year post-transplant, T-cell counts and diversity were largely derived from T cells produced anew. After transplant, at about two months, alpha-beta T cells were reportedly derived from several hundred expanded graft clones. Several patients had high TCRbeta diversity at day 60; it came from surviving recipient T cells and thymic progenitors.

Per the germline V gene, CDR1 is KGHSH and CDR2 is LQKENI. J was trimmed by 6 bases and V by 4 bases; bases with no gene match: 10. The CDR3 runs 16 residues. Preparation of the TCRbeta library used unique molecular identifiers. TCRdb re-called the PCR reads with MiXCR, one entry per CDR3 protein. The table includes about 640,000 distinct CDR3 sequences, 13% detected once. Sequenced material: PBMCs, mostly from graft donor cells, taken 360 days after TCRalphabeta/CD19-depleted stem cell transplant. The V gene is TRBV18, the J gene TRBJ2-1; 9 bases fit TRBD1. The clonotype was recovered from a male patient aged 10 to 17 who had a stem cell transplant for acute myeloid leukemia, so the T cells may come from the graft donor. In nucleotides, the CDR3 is TGTGCCAGCTCACTCCTCCGGGACAGGGCCCCCAATGAGCAGTTCTTC. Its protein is CASSLLRDRAPNEQFF.